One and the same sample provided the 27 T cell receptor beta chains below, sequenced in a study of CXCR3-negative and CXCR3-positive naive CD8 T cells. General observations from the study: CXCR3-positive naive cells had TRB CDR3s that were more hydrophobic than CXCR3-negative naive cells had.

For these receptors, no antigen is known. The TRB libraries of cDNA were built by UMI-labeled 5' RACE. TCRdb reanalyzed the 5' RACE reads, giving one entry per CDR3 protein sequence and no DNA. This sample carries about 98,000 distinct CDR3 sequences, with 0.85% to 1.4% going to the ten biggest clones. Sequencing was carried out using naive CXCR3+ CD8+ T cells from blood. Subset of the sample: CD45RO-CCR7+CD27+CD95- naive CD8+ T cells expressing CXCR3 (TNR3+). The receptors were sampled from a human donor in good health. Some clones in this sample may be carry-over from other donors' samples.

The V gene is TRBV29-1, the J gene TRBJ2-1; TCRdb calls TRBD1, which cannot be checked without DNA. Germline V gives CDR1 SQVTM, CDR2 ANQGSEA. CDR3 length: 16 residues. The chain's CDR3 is CSVEDLRTGSYNEQFF.

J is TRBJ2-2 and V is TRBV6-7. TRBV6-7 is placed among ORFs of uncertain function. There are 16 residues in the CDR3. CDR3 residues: CASSYSGRLPRGELFF.

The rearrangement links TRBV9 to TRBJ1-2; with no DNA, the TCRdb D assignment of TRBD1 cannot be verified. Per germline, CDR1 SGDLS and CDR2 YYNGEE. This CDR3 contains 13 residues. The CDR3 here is CASGDRLDYGYTF.

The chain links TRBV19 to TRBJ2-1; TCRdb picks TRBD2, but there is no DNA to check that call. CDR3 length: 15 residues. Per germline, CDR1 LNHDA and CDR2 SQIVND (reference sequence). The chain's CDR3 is CASSATSGSYNEQFF. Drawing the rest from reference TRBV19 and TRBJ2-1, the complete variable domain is DGGITQSPKYLFRKEGQNVTLSCEQNLNHDAMYWYRQDPGQGLRLIYYSQIVNDFQKGDIAEGYSVSREKKESFPLTVTSAQKNPTAFYLCASSATSGSYNEQFFGPGTRLTVL.

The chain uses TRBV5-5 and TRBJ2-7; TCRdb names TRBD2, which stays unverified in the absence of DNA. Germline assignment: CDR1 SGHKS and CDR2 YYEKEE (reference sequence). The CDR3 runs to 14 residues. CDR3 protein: CASSLVIAGYEQYF.

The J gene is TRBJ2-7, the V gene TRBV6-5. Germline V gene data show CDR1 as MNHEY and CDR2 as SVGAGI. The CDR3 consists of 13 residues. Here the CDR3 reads CASKNRDDYEQYF.

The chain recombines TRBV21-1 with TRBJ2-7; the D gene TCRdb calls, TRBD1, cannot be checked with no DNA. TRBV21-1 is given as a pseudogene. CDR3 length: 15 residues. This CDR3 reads CASSKSGQGVNEQYF.

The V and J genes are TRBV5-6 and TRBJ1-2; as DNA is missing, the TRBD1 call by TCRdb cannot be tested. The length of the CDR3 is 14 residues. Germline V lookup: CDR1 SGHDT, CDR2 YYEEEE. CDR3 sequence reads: CASSPGGQHYGYTF.

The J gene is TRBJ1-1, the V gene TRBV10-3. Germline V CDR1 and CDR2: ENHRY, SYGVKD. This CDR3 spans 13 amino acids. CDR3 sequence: CAISESGVGEAFF.

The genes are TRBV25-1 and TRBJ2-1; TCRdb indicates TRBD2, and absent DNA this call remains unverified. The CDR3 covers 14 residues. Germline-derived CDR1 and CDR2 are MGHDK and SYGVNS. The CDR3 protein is CASSEFESRDEQFF.

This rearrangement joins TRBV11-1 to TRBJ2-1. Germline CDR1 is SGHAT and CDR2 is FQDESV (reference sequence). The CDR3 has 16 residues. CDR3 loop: CASSISYYSSYNEQFF.

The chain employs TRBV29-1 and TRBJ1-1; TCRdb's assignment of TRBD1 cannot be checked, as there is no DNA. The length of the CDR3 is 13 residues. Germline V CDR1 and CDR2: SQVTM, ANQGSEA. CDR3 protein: CSVGNFGGTEAFF.

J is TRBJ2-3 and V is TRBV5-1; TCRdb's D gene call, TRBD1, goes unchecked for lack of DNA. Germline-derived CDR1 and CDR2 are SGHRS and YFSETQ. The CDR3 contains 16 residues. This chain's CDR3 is CASSPGQGGMGDTQYF.

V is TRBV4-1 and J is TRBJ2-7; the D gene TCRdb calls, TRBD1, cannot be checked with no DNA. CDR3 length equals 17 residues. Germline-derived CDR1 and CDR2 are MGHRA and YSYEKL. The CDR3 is CASSQALSAGGQYEQYF.

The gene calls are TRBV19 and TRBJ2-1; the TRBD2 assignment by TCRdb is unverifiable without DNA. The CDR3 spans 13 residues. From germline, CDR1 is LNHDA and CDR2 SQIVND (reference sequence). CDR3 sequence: CASSISPGDEQFF.

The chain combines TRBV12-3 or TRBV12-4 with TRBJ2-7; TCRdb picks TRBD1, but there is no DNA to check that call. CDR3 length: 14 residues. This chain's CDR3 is CASSIGGSNHEQYF.

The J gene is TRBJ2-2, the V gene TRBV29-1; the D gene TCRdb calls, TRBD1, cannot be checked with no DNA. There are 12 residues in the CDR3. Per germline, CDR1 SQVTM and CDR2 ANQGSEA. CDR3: CSVVGGGGELFF.

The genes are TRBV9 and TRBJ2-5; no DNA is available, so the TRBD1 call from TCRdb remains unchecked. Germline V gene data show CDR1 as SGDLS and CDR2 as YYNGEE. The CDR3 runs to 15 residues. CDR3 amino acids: CASSDRTGGKETQYF.

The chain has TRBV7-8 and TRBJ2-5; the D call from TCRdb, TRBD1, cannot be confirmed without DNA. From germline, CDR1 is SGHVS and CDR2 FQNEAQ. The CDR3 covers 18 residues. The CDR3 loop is CASSSQQMDRGDSETQYF.

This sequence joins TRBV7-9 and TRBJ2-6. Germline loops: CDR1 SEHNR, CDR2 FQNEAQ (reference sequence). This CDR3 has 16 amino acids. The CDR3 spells CASSLGLGTGANVLTF.

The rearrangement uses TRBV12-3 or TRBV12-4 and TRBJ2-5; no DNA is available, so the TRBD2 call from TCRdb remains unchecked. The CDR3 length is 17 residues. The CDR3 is CASKSRLAGRPGETQYF.

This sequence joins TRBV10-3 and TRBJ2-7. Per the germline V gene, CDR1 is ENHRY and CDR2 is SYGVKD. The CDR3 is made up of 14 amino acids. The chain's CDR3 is CAISESGSSYEQYF.

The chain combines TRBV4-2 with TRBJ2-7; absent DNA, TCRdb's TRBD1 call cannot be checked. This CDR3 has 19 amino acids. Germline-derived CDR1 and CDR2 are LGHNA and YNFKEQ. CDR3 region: CASSQVTPEVYLTTYEQYF.

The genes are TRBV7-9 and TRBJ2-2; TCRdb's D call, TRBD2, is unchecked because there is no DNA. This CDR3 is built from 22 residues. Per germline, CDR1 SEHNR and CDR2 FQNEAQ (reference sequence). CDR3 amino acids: CASSSSFVGPAIIPPNTGELFF.

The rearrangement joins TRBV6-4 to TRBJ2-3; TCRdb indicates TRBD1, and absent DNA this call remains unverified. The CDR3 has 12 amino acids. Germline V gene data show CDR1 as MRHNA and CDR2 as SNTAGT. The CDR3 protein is CASSDSQGWLYF.

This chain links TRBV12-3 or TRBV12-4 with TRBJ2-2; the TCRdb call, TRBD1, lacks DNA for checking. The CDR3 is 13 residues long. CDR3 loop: CASSLSRTVIAIF.

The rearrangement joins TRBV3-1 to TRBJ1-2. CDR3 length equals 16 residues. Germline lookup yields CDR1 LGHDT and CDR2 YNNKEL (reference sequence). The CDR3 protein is CASSQYPTGTSDGYTF. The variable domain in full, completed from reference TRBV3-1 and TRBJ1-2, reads DTAVSQTPKYLVTQMGNDKSIKCEQNLGHDTMYWYKQDSKKFLKIMFSYNNKELIINETVPNRFSPKSPDKAHLNLHINSLELGDSAVYFCASSQYPTGTSDGYTFGSGTRLTVV.